The 10 T cell receptor beta chains given below trace back to one sample, sequenced in a study of T cell responses to AZD1222 COVID-19 vaccine. The protocol was immunoSEQ multiplex PCR, while the TCRdb copy is restricted to in-frame clones and leaves out a portion. This sample has 90,000 to 150,000 clones, with around 85% found just once. Sequences were derived from peripheral blood, sampled on day 0 of AZD1222 vaccination. All receptors come from an adult in good health.

This clone was counted once. The V call is TRBV29-1, the J call TRBJ1-4, with 7 bases lining up with TRBD1. CDR1 is SQVTM and CDR2 is ANQGSEA in the germline V gene. This CDR3 region has 13 residues. J was trimmed by 7 bases and V by 3 bases; bases with no gene match: 5. The CDR3 protein is CSVDRGGSEKLFF. The CDR3 DNA follows: TGCAGCGTTGACAGGGGGGGAAGTGAAAAACTGTTTTTT. The whole variable domain, filled in from reference TRBV29-1 and TRBJ1-4, reads SAVISQKPSRDICQRGTSLTIQCQVDSQVTMMFWYRQQPGQSLTLIATANQGSEATYESGFVIDKFPISRPNLTFSTLTVSNMSPEDSSIYLCSVDRGGSEKLFFGSGTQLSVL.

This chain uses TRBV5-6 with TRBJ1-5; maybe TRBD1 (5 bases). This CDR3 spans 13 amino acids. Germline V gives CDR1 SGHDT, CDR2 YYEEEE. Deletions cut 0 bases from V and 6 bases from J, with 7 bases between. The CDR3 sequence: CASSLGRGQPQHF. CDR3 nucleotides: TGTGCCAGCAGCTTGGGAAGGGGTCAGCCCCAGCATTTT.

The genes are TRBV9 and TRBJ2-1; the D gene is possibly TRBD2 (7 bases). V was shortened by 0 bases and J by 8 bases, with 18 bases between the two germline ends. Per the germline V gene, CDR1 is SGDLS and CDR2 is YYNGEE. This CDR3 comprises 16 residues. DNA of the CDR3: TGTGCCAGCAGCGTAGCTGGCGGGGGCTACCCCCATGAGCAGTTCTTC. Residues: CASSVAGGGYPHEQFF.

V is TRBV11-3 and J is TRBJ2-3, with D unresolved. Germline CDR1 and CDR2: SGHNT and YENEEA. V lost 5 bases to trimming and J lost 2 bases, with 11 bases between them. The CDR3 has 14 amino acids. The CDR3 reads CASSPVGSTDTQYF. DNA for the CDR3: TGTGCCAGCAGCCCAGTTGGGTCCACAGATACGCAGTATTTT.

CDR3 sequence (DNA): TGCGCCAGCAGCTTTGGACAGGGGGATGAAAAACTGTTTTTT. Translated, it gives CASSFGQGDEKLFF. This chain uses TRBV5-1 with TRBJ1-4; 10 nucleotides agree with TRBD1. The V gene end was trimmed by 2 bases and the J gene end by 6 bases; junction bases not matched to a gene: 1. From germline, CDR1 is SGHRS and CDR2 YFSETQ. The CDR3 totals 14 residues.

This rearrangement joins TRBV30 to TRBJ1-5; 9 positions agree with TRBD1. With V trimmed by 3 bases and J by 4 bases, 4 bases remained unmatched. The CDR3 consists of 14 residues. In germline, CDR1 is GTSNPN, CDR2 SVGIG (reference sequence). The CDR3 DNA reads as TGTGCCTGGAGCTGGACAGGGGAAAATCAGCCCCAGCATTTT. This codes for CAWSWTGENQPQHF. The full variable domain, its missing parts supplied by reference TRBV30 and TRBJ1-5, is SQTIHQWPATLVQPVGSPLSLECTVEGTSNPNLYWYRQAAGRGLQLLFYSVGIGQISSEVPQNLSASRPQDRQFILSSKKLLLSDSGFYLCAWSWTGENQPQHFGDGTRLSIL.

The chain uses TRBV11-2 and TRBJ2-1, with D hard to call. There are 11 residues in the CDR3. V was pared by 1 base and J by 14 bases, with 9 bases between. Germline-derived CDR1 and CDR2 are SGHAT and FQNNGV. The CDR3 loop reads CASSLAGPEFF. CDR3 bases: TGTGCCAGCAGCTTAGCGGGTCCGGAGTTCTTC.

For this clone: At one end the junction does not follow the germline gene, possibly because of a read error. Other DNA sequences in the sample encode the same CDR3. The chain recombines TRBV7-2 with TRBJ2-7; D gene unclear. The CDR3 extends over 13 amino acids. Germline V gives CDR1 SGHTA, CDR2 FQGNSA. CDR3 region: CASSFYMSDEQYF. DNA for the CDR3: TGTGCCAGCAGCTTTTACATGAGCGACGAGCAGTATTTC. The full variable domain, in which reference TRBV7-2 and TRBJ2-7 provide the parts outside the CDR3, is GAGVSQSPSNKVTEKGKDVELRCDPISGHTALYWYRQSLGQGLEFLIYFQGNSAPDKSGLPSDRFSAERTGGSVSTLTIQRTQQEDSAVYLCASSFYMSDEQYFGPGTRLTVT.

V is TRBV5-1 and J is TRBJ2-3, with D perhaps TRBD2 (5 bases). The CDR3 contains 13 residues. Germline CDR1 SGHRS, CDR2 YFSETQ. The V end lost 4 bases, the J end lost 7 bases, and 13 bases lay between the germline ends. The DNA for the CDR3 is TGCGCCAGCAGCGGTATGACGGGGAATACGCAGTATTTT. Amino acids: CASSGMTGNTQYF.

This chain uses TRBV5-8 with TRBJ2-4; 11 nucleotides align to TRBD1. The CDR3 has 14 amino acids. The trim removed 4 bases at V and 7 bases at J, leaving 4 bases unmatched. Germline V gene data show CDR1 as SGHTS and CDR2 as YDEGEE. This CDR3 reads CASSPRDRGNIQYF. Written as DNA, the CDR3 is TGTGCCAGCAGCCCCAGGGACAGGGGGAACATTCAGTACTTC. The full variable domain, completed using reference TRBV5-8 and TRBJ2-4, is EAGVTQSPTHLIKTRGQQATLRCSPISGHTSVYWYQQALGLGLQFLLWYDEGEERNRGNFPPRFSGRQFPNYSSELNVNALELEDSALYLCASSPRDRGNIQYFGAGTRLSVL.